This TCR beta chain was identified in a study of blood T cells in healthy people across ages (dated by TCRdb to the mid-2010s). About the study as a whole: Template switching captured roughly one uniquely barcoded TCR beta cDNA molecule per two T cells in model experiments. Using deep sequencing normalized with unique cDNA molecular identifiers, the study measured how TCR beta repertoire diversity changes with age. The study analyzed two additional independent replicas of 1 million unique cDNA reads from the same blood draw for two donors, one aged 18 to 29 and one aged 80 or older. Four age groups were formed from the donors: young (average approximately 16 years), middle-aged (around 40), aged (62) and long-lived (82).

As encoded in the germline V gene, CDR1 is SGHRS while CDR2 is YFSETQ. The CDR3 contains 14 residues, cysteine and phenylalanine counted. Only the CDR3 portion is preserved as DNA: 42 bases, with reading frame beginning at the first base. V is cut back by 3 bases and J by 5 bases, with 7 bases in the junction unmatched. The donors were 40 or so Caucasian individuals from Russia, aged roughly 6 to 100 years, who were systemically healthy. About 9.6 milliliters of peripheral blood were collected from each donor into EDTA-treated Vacutainer tubes. Ficoll-Paque density-gradient centrifugation was used to isolate PBMCs, with at least 6 million per sample. Total RNA was extracted from PBMCs with Trizol reagent, with at least 6 micrograms obtained per sample. The percentages of naive CD45RAhigh/CD27high T cells were determined by flow cytometry on a PBMC aliquot from every donor. Study-wide findings and limitations: Because donor CMV infection status was unknown, age-related changes in expanded clonotypes were potentially confounded. Compared with the aged group, the long-lived group had more naive CD4+ T cells, fewer expanded clones and increased TCR diversity, a pattern suggesting age selection. Estimates of total diversity based on one million sequenced T cells were regarded as lower bounds and as underestimates. Observed TCR beta diversity per million T cells fell roughly linearly with age, and a significant reduction was already apparent by age roughly 40. The percentage of naive T cells measured by flow cytometry correlated strongly with observed TCR beta diversity. Bulk unsorted PBMC profiling prevented conclusive comparison of naive and antigen-experienced compartments.

The protocol used for the library was 5' RACE. TCRdb lists the instrument as Illumina HiSeq 2500. A second PCR of roughly 7 to 11 cycles was performed with a sample-barcoded 5' primer and a J-beta primer mix. A unique molecular identifier was introduced onto each TCR beta cDNA molecule by a template-switch 5' adaptor carrying 12 random nucleotides. Each sample yielded at least 2.5 million CDR3-containing paired-end reads. First-strand cDNA synthesis was performed from all RNA using the Mint cDNA synthesis kit, with priming by a TRBC-specific oligonucleotide. Following uracil-DNA glycosylase treatment, a first 18-cycle PCR with universal primers M1SS and BC2_uni_R was performed on all cDNA. Regarding the original processing steps: For normalization, 1 million high-quality reads, each with a distinct molecular identifier, were randomly selected from each sample. Reads with shared molecular identifiers were discarded instead of being binned into consensus sequences. MiTCR, set to a Q25 quality threshold and the strictest error-elimination algorithm, was used for CDR3 identification, clonotype clustering and error correction. A nonparametric unseen species model using Euler transformation provided a lower-bound estimate of total TCR beta diversity. The public reads were reanalyzed by TCRdb: fastp trimming at Q25, MiXCR alignment, in-frame beta chains only. Each entry merges the rows of one CDR3 protein and shows their most common DNA and genes. The V and J calls and clone size are TCRdb's, not the authors'. The sample has about 780,000 distinct CDR3 sequences on record, more than 25% of them singletons. The ten top clones hold about 3% of the sample.

In its sample, this clonotype was seen a few times. Which antigen it targets is not known. Qualities for individual bases were not recorded, and no much larger clone is one base off. The same sample was also studied in work on T cells of mothers and their children. As described in the second report: Nine systemically healthy Caucasian individuals, comprising three mothers and their six children, were included as donors. cDNA synthesis used all of the extracted RNA, with around 1.5 ug of RNA in each 15 ul reaction. In the second PCR, sample barcodes and 2-4 random nucleotides were introduced via the M1S primer. Over 8.5 million TCR beta CDR3 reads were obtained for each mother, and around 3 million reads were obtained for each child. TCR recombination output is similarly shaped by thymic selection in related and unrelated pairs, with a minor effect exerted by inherited differences. Normalized repertoire overlap in related mother-child pairs was always slightly higher than in unrelated mother-child pairs, but the difference was never significant. Persistent microchimeric T cell clones were not detected, at a sensitivity of 95 to 100 clones per million clonotypes. Deep NGS was used in the study to compare the TCR beta repertoires of mothers and children and to look for features that separate related mother-child pairs from unrelated individuals. On average, the children were about 10 +/- 4 years old, while the mothers were 40 +/- 4 years old. After adapters were ligated using NEBNext reagents, the libraries underwent 100+100 nt paired-end sequencing on an Illumina HiSeq 2000. To prevent cross-contamination, the mother and child libraries were prepared one month apart and sequenced in separate runs. Each donor had between about 450,000 and 2,100,000 distinct TCR beta clonotypes identified. Naive TCR beta clonotypes were estimated from low-frequency clonotypes matched to each donor's FACS-determined naive share, without sorting.

The chain is encoded by TRBV5-1 joined to TRBJ2-7; 8 middle bases align to TRBD2. The clonotype was recovered from a boy younger than 18 in good health. The sample consisted of blood. The CDR3 protein is CASSWPGLENEQYF. The DNA reads as follows: TGCGCCAGCAGCTGGCCGGGACTAGAGAACGAGCAGTACTTC.